These 26 T cell receptor beta chains were all obtained from the same sample, sequenced in a study of T cell repertoires in MIS-A myocarditis. The assay was immunoSEQ multiplex PCR, and TCRdb's table has in-frame clones only and misses some. There are roughly 12,000 clones in the sample; approximately 80% occur only once, and 29% lies in the top ten. Sequencing input: right ventricle heart tissue obtained at autopsy. The receptors here all came from a man aged 18 to 29 with fulminant myocarditis from multisystem inflammatory syndrome in adults (MIS-A) after COVID-19.

The chain combines TRBV21-1 with TRBJ2-3; the tabulated D call, TRBD2, remains unverified against the DNA. TRBV21-1 is tagged as a pseudogene. CDR3 size: 18 residues. In DNA, the CDR3 is TGTGCCAGCAGCAAAGCCCCCCAGACTAGCACCCGCACAGATACGCAGTATTTT. Residues: CASSKAPQTSTRTDTQYF.

V gene TRBV7-9 combines with J gene TRBJ1-1; possible D gene TRBD1, 6 bases. CDR3 length: 13 amino acids. Trimming cost V 4 bases and J 3 bases, with 9 bases left between them. Germline V gene data show CDR1 as SEHNR and CDR2 as FQNEAQ (reference sequence). Here the CDR3 reads CASSWGAYTEAFF. The DNA for the CDR3 is TGTGCCAGCAGCTGGGGGGCCTACACTGAAGCTTTCTTT.

This CDR3 is CASSQGGAANEKLFF. The CDR3 bases are TGTGCCAGCAGCCAAGGAGGGGCAGCTAATGAAAAACTGTTTTTT. The V and J genes are TRBV4-2 and TRBJ1-4; possibly TRBD1 for D (5 bases). Germline lookup yields CDR1 LGHNA and CDR2 YNFKEQ. The CDR3 totals 15 residues. The V and J ends lost 1 base and 3 bases respectively, with 9 bases between them.

This clone was observed a single time. The chain recombines TRBV30 with TRBJ1-5; D uncertain. CDR1 is GTSNPN, CDR2 SVGIG, per germline (reference sequence). Trimming removed 2 bases at V and 3 bases at J, with 5 bases between. The CDR3 covers 12 residues. CDR3 in amino acids: CAWSYFNQPQHF. The CDR3 DNA follows: TGTGCCTGGAGTTACTTCAATCAGCCCCAGCATTTT.

The gene calls are TRBV2 and TRBJ1-2; perhaps TRBD1 as D (5 bases). This CDR3 comprises 14 residues. Trimming pared 6 bases from V and 8 bases from J, leaving 19 bases between. CDR1 is SNHLY and CDR2 is FYNNEI in the germline V gene. CDR3 protein: CASSSNGDSGGYTF. The CDR3 region has the DNA TGTGCCAGCAGCTCCAACGGAGACAGCGGGGGCTACACCTTC.

The genes are TRBV27 and TRBJ1-2; possibly TRBD1 for D (6 bases). This CDR3 contains 15 residues. CDR1 is MNHEY and CDR2 is SMNVEV in the germline V gene (reference sequence). V was clipped by 5 bases and J by 1 base, with 14 bases between them. CDR3 nucleotide sequence: TGTGCCAGCAGTCCCGAGACAGGAATTAACTATGGCTACACCTTC. Translated: CASSPETGINYGYTF.

The V and J genes are TRBV5-1 and TRBJ2-7; D is ambiguous. Trimming removed 0 bases at V and 7 bases at J, with 14 bases between. The germline V gene encodes CDR1 SGHRS and CDR2 YFSETQ. The CDR3 length is 14 residues. CDR3 loop: CASSLDATNGEQYF. The CDR3 DNA is TGCGCCAGCAGCTTGGATGCTACTAACGGGGAGCAGTACTTC.

This clone was observed a few times. This chain uses TRBV6-1 with TRBJ1-3, with a possible D match to TRBD1 (6 bases). Looked up from germline, CDR1 is MNHNS and CDR2 is SASEGT. The CDR3 extends over 16 amino acids. Trimming cost V 1 base and J 1 base, with 11 bases left between them. The CDR3 DNA sequence: TGTGCCAGCAGTGAAGGAGAGGGACAATCTGGAAACACCATATATTTT. It encodes CASSEGEGQSGNTIYF.

This clone occurred once. The CDR3 sequence: CASRAPGTLEAFF. The CDR3 DNA reads as TGTGCCAGCAGGGCACCCGGGACATTAGAAGCTTTCTTT. J is TRBJ1-1 and V is TRBV6-5; D may be TRBD1 (6 bases). Germline assignment: CDR1 MNHEY and CDR2 SVGAGI. This CDR3 spans 13 amino acids. Trimming took 6 bases from V and 8 from J, leaving 16 bases between them.

This chain connects TRBV4-2 to TRBJ2-1; D unresolved. There are 14 residues in the CDR3. The V gene's germline CDR1 is LGHNA and CDR2 YNFKEQ. V was shortened by 7 bases and J by 4 bases, with 14 bases between the two germline ends. CDR3: CASMPQLLYNEQFF. The CDR3 region has the DNA TGTGCCAGCATGCCGCAGCTGTTGTACAATGAGCAGTTCTTC.

The V gene is TRBV19, the J gene TRBJ2-5; D gene ambiguous. This CDR3 is built from 16 residues. Trimming removed 5 bases from V and 5 bases from J, with 21 bases in between. Germline V lookup: CDR1 LNHDA, CDR2 SQIVND (reference sequence). CDR3 sequence: CASSPLGEFRWETQYF. In nucleotides, the CDR3 is TGTGCCAGTAGTCCCCTAGGCGAGTTTAGATGGGAGACCCAGTACTTC.

V usage is TRBV5-1 and J usage is TRBJ1-2; D remains unclear. Germline V gene sequence: CDR1 SGHRS, CDR2 YFSETQ. The CDR3 spans 12 residues. Trimming removed 0 bases from V and 5 bases from J, with 5 bases in between. For the CDR3, the DNA is TGCGCCAGCAGCTTGGCAAGTTATGGCTACACCTTC. This translates into CASSLASYGYTF.

The genes are TRBV19 and TRBJ1-2, with a possible D match to TRBD1 (5 bases). With 6 bases removed from V and 4 bases from J, the gap between germline ends came to 18 bases. Per the germline V gene, CDR1 is LNHDA and CDR2 is SQIVND (reference sequence). The CDR3 extends over 15 amino acids. CDR3: CASSLEHRIPYGYTF. The CDR3 bases are TGTGCCAGTAGCCTGGAGCACAGGATACCCTATGGCTACACCTTC.

This clone was seen only a few times. The CDR3 DNA sequence: TGTGCCAGCAGTGAAGGGGGGACGGTAAACACTGAAGCTTTCTTT. It codes for CASSEGGTVNTEAFF. The chain carries TRBV2 and TRBJ1-1, with D perhaps TRBD1 (5 bases). The CDR3 loop spans 15 amino acids. Germline V lookup: CDR1 SNHLY, CDR2 FYNNEI. The ends were cut back, 1 base at V and 2 bases at J, with 11 bases in the middle.

The chain carries TRBV7-2 and TRBJ2-1; D remains unclear. The CDR3 is 16 amino acids. Trimming stripped 2 bases from V and 9 bases from J, with 20 bases between. Germline assignment: CDR1 SGHTA and CDR2 FQGNSA. The DNA for the CDR3 is TGTGCCAGCAGCTTAATCGCGCATGCAAACTTGGGTGAGCAGTTCTTC. Translation gives CASSLIAHANLGEQFF.

The chain recombines TRBV12-3 or TRBV12-4 with TRBJ1-2, with a weak D call TRBD1 (5 bases). The CDR3 is 12 residues long. The ends were cut back, 6 bases at V and 4 bases at J, with 9 bases in the middle. CDR3 in DNA: TGTGCCAGCAGCTACAGGACCTATGGCTACACCTTC. As protein: CASSYRTYGYTF.

The table lists this clone with a few counts. The rearrangement uses TRBV29-1 and TRBJ1-2, with 7 bases aligning to TRBD1. J gave up 4 bases and V 4 bases, and 9 bases lay outside the gene matches. The germline gives CDR1 SQVTM, CDR2 ANQGSEA. This CDR3 is 14 amino acids long. In nucleotides, the CDR3 is TGCAGCGTTGTTCGACAGGGTGTCCCCTATGGCTACACCTTC. This sequence encodes CSVVRQGVPYGYTF.

This rearrangement joins TRBV2 to TRBJ2-3, with unresolved D. The germline V gene encodes CDR1 SNHLY and CDR2 FYNNEI. The ends were cut back, 11 bases at V and 0 bases at J, with 3 bases in the middle. The CDR3 has 10 amino acids. CDR3 bases: TGTGCCCATAGCACAGATACGCAGTATTTT. Encoded protein: CAHSTDTQYF.

The V and J genes are TRBV18 and TRBJ1-1; no reliable D call. From germline, CDR1 is KGHSH and CDR2 LQKENI. The CDR3 sequence is 13 residues long. Trimming removed 2 bases at V and 8 bases at J, with 12 bases between. The CDR3 region has the DNA TGTGCCAGCTCACCAGATCTCCGTTCAGAAGCTTTCTTT. Residues: CASSPDLRSEAFF.

The CDR3: CASSDRPVSRTLLAKNIQYF. In DNA form, the CDR3 reads TGTGCCAGCAGTGATAGGCCCGTCTCCAGGACCCTCCTAGCCAAAAACATTCAGTACTTC. The rearrangement uses TRBV6-1 and TRBJ2-4; no clear D gene. V lost 3 bases, J lost 0 bases, and 24 bases lay in between. This CDR3 contains 20 residues. Germline CDR1 reads MNHNS; CDR2 reads SASEGT.

This clone was counted a few times. The chain uses TRBV28 and TRBJ2-1; no definite D call. The CDR3 is made up of 14 amino acids. The V and J ends lost 3 bases and 4 bases respectively, with 10 bases between them. Looked up from germline, CDR1 is MDHEN and CDR2 is SYDVKM. The CDR3 is CASSFLIRYNEQFF. DNA for the CDR3: TGTGCCAGCAGTTTCTTAATCCGGTACAATGAGCAGTTCTTC. Complete variable domain (other parts from reference TRBV28 and TRBJ2-1): DVKVTQSSRYLVKRTGEKVFLECVQDMDHENMFWYRQDPGLGLRLIYFSYDVKMKEKGDIPEGYSVSREKKERFSLILESASTNQTSMYLCASSFLIRYNEQFFGPGTRLTVL.

The chain combines TRBV27 with TRBJ1-4, with D hard to call. The CDR3 is 23 amino acids. Germline V lookup: CDR1 MNHEY, CDR2 SMNVEV (reference sequence). The V gene lost 4 bases and the J gene lost 3 bases, with 36 bases spanning the gap. The CDR3 coding sequence is TGTGCCAGCAGTTCCCTGGCCGGGCGAGCGCCTACGTTAACATTTGTAGCTAATGAAAAACTGTTTTTT. Translated, it gives CASSSLAGRAPTLTFVANEKLFF. Drawing the rest from reference TRBV27 and TRBJ1-4, the complete variable domain is EAQVTQNPRYLITVTGKKLTVTCSQNMNHEYMSWYRQDPGLGLRQIYYSMNVEVTDKGDVPEGYKVSRKEKRNFPLILESPSPNQTSLYFCASSSLAGRAPTLTFVANEKLFFGSGTQLSVL.

The table lists this clone with a few counts. The same CDR3 also results from other DNA sequences found in this sample. This chain links TRBV19 with TRBJ2-7; D is tentatively TRBD1 or TRBD2 (5 bases each). V lost 6 bases and J lost 7, with 16 bases in between. Germline CDR1 is LNHDA and CDR2 is SQIVND (reference sequence). The CDR3 covers 13 residues. The CDR3 is CASSHRSSGEQYF. In nucleotides, the CDR3 is TGTGCCAGTAGCCACAGGAGTTCGGGAGAGCAGTACTTC. Drawing the rest from reference TRBV19 and TRBJ2-7, the complete variable domain is DGGITQSPKYLFRKEGQNVTLSCEQNLNHDAMYWYRQDPGQGLRLIYYSQIVNDFQKGDIAEGYSVSREKKESFPLTVTSAQKNPTAFYLCASSHRSSGEQYFGPGTRLTVT.

CDR3 DNA sequence: TGTGCCAGCAGCCACTCAGGAGGGCCGGAGTACGAGCAGTACTTC. Translating gives CASSHSGGPEYEQYF. The chain recombines TRBV3-1 (or the pseudogene TRBV3-2) with TRBJ2-7; tentative D call: TRBD2 (6 bases). The CDR3 loop spans 15 amino acids. The germline V and J ends were trimmed by 3 bases and 4 bases, with 16 bases remaining between them. CDR1 LGHDT and CDR2 YNNKEL come from the germline V gene (reference sequence).

This chain connects TRBV28 to TRBJ2-2, with D possibly matching TRBD2 (6 bases). CDR3 length equals 12 residues. CDR1 and CDR2 from the germline V gene are MDHEN and SYDVKM. Trimming pared 6 bases from V and 7 bases from J, leaving 9 bases between. CDR3 sequence (DNA): TGTGCCAGCAGGCGGGGTAGCGGGGAGCTGTTTTTT. Residues: CASRRGSGELFF. Using reference TRBV28 and TRBJ2-2 for the parts outside the CDR3, the full variable domain is DVKVTQSSRYLVKRTGEKVFLECVQDMDHENMFWYRQDPGLGLRLIYFSYDVKMKEKGDIPEGYSVSREKKERFSLILESASTNQTSMYLCASRRGSGELFFGEGSRLTVL.

This chain uses TRBV4-2 with TRBJ1-3; no definite D call. The germline V and J ends were trimmed by 1 base and 0 bases, with 7 bases remaining between them. Germline CDR1 reads LGHNA; CDR2 reads YNFKEQ. This CDR3 is 15 amino acids long. This CDR3 reads CASSQGVTSGNTIYF. In nucleotides, the CDR3 is TGTGCCAGCAGCCAAGGAGTAACCTCTGGAAACACCATATATTTT.